Shown below are 21 T cell receptor beta chains from a single sample sequenced in a study of tumor-infiltrating lymphocytes in primary liver carcinoma. The template, approximately 500 ng total RNA, yielded TCR beta cDNA made with a constant-region primer. For TCR beta, libraries were produced by three nested multiplex PCR rounds using slightly modified ARM-PCR. Rounds one and two of PCR, each of around 9 cycles, were primed with TRBV1-TRBV30 forward primers and a C-beta reverse primer. A single record per CDR3 protein comes from TCRdb applying MiXCR to the multiplex PCR reads. Seen here are approximately 300,000 distinct CDR3 sequences, 65% observed once, and the top ten hold about 8.4%. For blood RNA, unsorted whole blood served as the source, and germline DNA was extracted too. Sequences were obtained from peripheral blood. The receptors come from a man in his forties with primary liver carcinoma and hepatitis B virus infection.

For this clonotype: This may stem from a read error, because a much larger clone lies one nucleotide away. No conserved phenylalanine or tryptophan ends this CDR3, so it is likely a read error. The chain joins TRBV12-3 or TRBV12-4 to TRBJ2-5; no reliable D call. V lost 2 bases and J 3 bases, leaving 7 bases between the germline ends. The CDR3 spans 13 residues. The CDR3 loop reads CASSLRSKETQYI. The CDR3 DNA is TGTGCCAGCAGTTTACGCTCAAAAGAGACCCAGTACATC.

A word on this clonotype: A much larger clone lies one base from this, so it may be a read error. The rearrangement joins TRBV6-1 to TRBJ2-1; 7 bases agree with TRBD2. J lost 9 bases, V lost 6 bases, and 11 bases had no gene match. Germline V gene lookup returns CDR1 MNHNS and CDR2 SASEGT. The CDR3 loop spans 14 amino acids. The chain's CDR3 is CASSRLAIGGEQFF. CDR3 bases: TGTGCCAGCAGCAGACTAGCAATCGGAGGTGAGCAGTTCTTC.

Note on this clonotype: This CDR3 fails to terminate in the conserved phenylalanine or tryptophan, so it likely reflects a read error. The chain couples TRBV6-1 to TRBJ2-3; D gene unclear. Per germline, CDR1 MNHNS and CDR2 SASEGT. With 3 bases removed from V and 5 bases from J, the gap between germline ends came to 18 bases. The CDR3 covers 16 residues. The CDR3 bases are TGTGCCAGCAGTGACATCGGGTCCGCAAGGAGAGATACGCAGTATTCT. This translates into CASSDIGSARRDTQYS.

With respect to this clonotype: The junction shows a germline mismatch at one end, possibly a read error. V is TRBV5-4 and J is TRBJ1-2; D ambiguous. This CDR3 contains 14 residues. Germline lookup yields CDR1 SGHNT and CDR2 YYREEE (reference sequence). The CDR3 here is CASSPPGRNYDYTF. In nucleotides, the CDR3 is TGTGCCAGCAGCCCGCCGGGGAGGAACTATGACTACACCTTC.

Notes on this clonotype: A read error may be the cause here, since a much bigger clone is one base away. The gene calls are TRBV5-5 and TRBJ1-2, with D maybe TRBD1 (5 bases). There are 15 residues in the CDR3. CDR1 and CDR2 (germline): SGHKS, YYEKEE (reference sequence). V dropped 5 bases and J dropped 4 bases, with 18 bases sitting between them. The CDR3 nucleotides read TGTGCCAGCAGTATACACGGGACGGTGATCTATGGCTACACCTTC. Encoded protein: CASSIHGTVIYGYTF.

On this clonotype itself: Possible read error: a much larger clone is one base away. This chain's CDR3 is CASSYSGSNQPLHF. The CDR3 DNA is TGTGCCAGCAGTTACTCTGGTTCCAATCAGCCCCTGCATTTT. This chain connects TRBV6-6 to TRBJ1-5; D ambiguous. The CDR3 sequence is 14 residues long. Germline CDR1 MNHNY, CDR2 SVGAGI (reference sequence).

This clonotype was recorded only once. At one of its ends the junction is not consistent with the germline gene, which may arise from a read error. J is TRBJ2-5 and V is TRBV29-1; maybe TRBD2 (5 bases). Per the germline V gene, CDR1 is SQVTM and CDR2 is ANQGSEA. The CDR3 sequence is 12 residues long. CDR3 nucleotide sequence: TGCATCGTTGGAACTCCCGGGGAGACCCAATACTTC. This translates into CIVGTPGETQYF.

The chain couples TRBV12-3 or TRBV12-4 to TRBJ2-3; possibly TRBD2 for D (6 bases). The CDR3 extends over 15 amino acids. The ends were cut back, 6 bases at V and 5 bases at J, with 18 bases in the middle. CDR3 DNA: TGTGCCAGCAGCGTAACGGGAGTGAAAGGAGATACGCAGTATTTT. Translated, it gives CASSVTGVKGDTQYF.

Remarks on this clonotype: Likely a read error: the CDR3 ends without its conserved phenylalanine or tryptophan. It is unclear where the CDR3 begins or ends on the DNA, so no DNA is shown, and the CDR3 is as TCRdb lists it. CDR3 amino acids: CSVEEGRRSYGYTL. The chain links TRBV29-1 to TRBJ1-2. The V gene's germline CDR1 is SQVTM and CDR2 ANQGSEA. Ends included, the CDR3 has 14 residues.

This clonotype occurred many times. J is TRBJ2-7 and V is TRBV4-3; 9 bases line up with TRBD1. This CDR3 region has 14 residues. The V and J ends lost 4 bases and 3 bases, in that order; junction bases with no gene match: 4. Germline V CDR1 and CDR2: LGHNA, YSLEER. The CDR3 loop is CASSRMTGGYEQYF. The CDR3 DNA reads as TGCGCCAGCAGCCGGATGACAGGGGGCTACGAGCAGTACTTC.

With regard to this clonotype: A single base separates this from a much larger clone, so it may be a read error. The chain combines TRBV6-5 with TRBJ2-2; possibly TRBD2 for D (5 bases). The CDR3 sequence is 14 residues long. Germline V gene lookup returns CDR1 MNHEY and CDR2 SVGAGI. CDR3 in amino acids: CASSYGRGNGELLF. The CDR3 bases are TGTGCCAGCAGTTACGGGCGAGGGAACGGGGAGCTGTTATTT.

In nucleotides, the CDR3 is TGTGCCAGCAGTTACCGAACTTTGGACAGGGGGGTTTCCTACAATGAGCAGTTCTTC. Translating it yields CASSYRTLDRGVSYNEQFF. The gene calls are TRBV6-2 or TRBV6-3 and TRBJ2-1, with TRBD1 matching 10 bases. The CDR3 covers 19 residues. Unmatched junction bases numbered 11, after V lost 2 bases and J lost 1 base. Germline CDR1 reads MNHEY; CDR2 reads SVGEGT.

The CDR3 nucleotides are TGTGCCAGCAGCCCATACAGGGAGAATGAAAAACTGTTTTTT. This translates into CASSPYRENEKLFF. This sequence joins TRBV7-9 and TRBJ1-4, with D tentatively TRBD1 (6 bases). Germline values: CDR1 SEHNR, CDR2 FQNEAQ (reference sequence). Between the trimmed V and J ends, which lost 5 bases and 5 bases, there was a span of 12 bases. This CDR3 has 14 amino acids.

A note on this clonotype: A read error may account for a junction end that differs from germline. The chain has TRBV11-1 and TRBJ2-7; 7 bases line up with TRBD2. Germline V gene sequence: CDR1 SGHAT, CDR2 FQDESV (reference sequence). The CDR3 sequence is 14 residues long. CDR3 nucleotides: TGTGTCAGCAGCTTTAGCGGGCCCTCCTACGAGCGGTACTTC. Residues: CVSSFSGPSYERYF.

Remarks on this clonotype: A read error may explain this, as a much larger clone is one base away. The V and J genes are TRBV12-3 or TRBV12-4 and TRBJ1-1; unclear D gene. The CDR3 length is 12 residues. Trimming removed 3 bases from V and 3 bases from J, with 5 bases in between. In DNA, the CDR3 is TGTGCCAGCAGTTTTGGGGACACTGAAGCTTTCTTT. Its protein is CASSFGDTEAFF.

In the case of this clonotype: A much larger clone lies a single base off, so this may be a read error. The V gene is TRBV6-2 or TRBV6-3, the J gene TRBJ1-2; a possible D gene is TRBD1 (5 bases). The CDR3 covers 13 residues. Germline-derived CDR1 and CDR2 are MNHEY and SVGEGT. V lost 6 bases and J 11 bases, leaving 19 bases between the germline ends. The CDR3 DNA sequence: TGTGCCAGCAGGACCCACGACAGATGGGCGTACACCTTC. Residues: CASRTHDRWAYTF.

About this clonotype: Given a much more abundant clone one base away, this may be a read error. This rearrangement joins TRBV29-1 to TRBJ2-7; D perhaps matches TRBD2 (5 bases). The CDR3 spans 11 residues. In germline, CDR1 is SQVTM, CDR2 ANQGSEA. Trimming left V 4 bases short and J 3 bases short, with 7 bases between. CDR3 residues: CSVGENYEQYF. DNA for the CDR3: TGCAGCGTTGGGGAGAACTACGAGCAGTACTTC.

With respect to this clonotype: A clone one base away is much larger, so this may be a read error. The CDR3 here is CASSLRSSYEQHF. The CDR3 DNA sequence: TGCGCCAGCAGCCTCAGGAGCTCCTACGAGCAGCACTTC. The chain is built from TRBV4-1 and TRBJ2-7, with D unclear. In germline, CDR1 is MGHRA, CDR2 YSYEKL. CDR3 length: 13 amino acids.

The sample holds one count of this clonotype. This sequence joins TRBV2 and TRBJ2-7, with TRBD2 as a possible D gene (5 bases). CDR1 and CDR2 from the germline V gene are SNHLY and FYNNEI. The CDR3 covers 15 residues. V was cut by 5 bases and J by 3 bases, with 17 bases left in between. The CDR3 loop is CASSSSSAENYEQYF. In DNA form, the CDR3 reads TGTGCCAGCAGTTCCTCCTCAGCGGAGAACTACGAGCAGTACTTC.

With respect to this clonotype: This may arise from a read error, as a much more abundant clone is one base away. V usage is TRBV6-5 and J usage is TRBJ2-7; possibly TRBD2 for D (5 bases). The CDR3 is 13 residues long. Between the trimmed V and J ends, which lost 4 bases and 6 bases, there was a span of 13 bases. CDR1 MNHEY and CDR2 SVGAGI come from the germline V gene. The CDR3 reads CASSSGLNCEQYF. The DNA of the CDR3 is TGTGCCAGCAGTTCCGGACTCAACTGCGAGCAGTACTTC.

Note on this clonotype: A read error may explain this, as a much larger clone is one base away. This chain's CDR3 is CASSGYTGTGGSRDTQYF. As DNA, the CDR3 is TGTGCCAGCAGTGGATATACCGGGACAGGAGGCTCCAGAGATACGCAGTATTTT. V and J are TRBV5-6 and TRBJ2-3, with TRBD1 matching over 8 bases. Germline CDR1 reads SGHDT; CDR2 reads YYEEEE. Trimming cost V 5 bases and J 5 bases; bases outside gene matches: 19. The CDR3 has 18 residues.